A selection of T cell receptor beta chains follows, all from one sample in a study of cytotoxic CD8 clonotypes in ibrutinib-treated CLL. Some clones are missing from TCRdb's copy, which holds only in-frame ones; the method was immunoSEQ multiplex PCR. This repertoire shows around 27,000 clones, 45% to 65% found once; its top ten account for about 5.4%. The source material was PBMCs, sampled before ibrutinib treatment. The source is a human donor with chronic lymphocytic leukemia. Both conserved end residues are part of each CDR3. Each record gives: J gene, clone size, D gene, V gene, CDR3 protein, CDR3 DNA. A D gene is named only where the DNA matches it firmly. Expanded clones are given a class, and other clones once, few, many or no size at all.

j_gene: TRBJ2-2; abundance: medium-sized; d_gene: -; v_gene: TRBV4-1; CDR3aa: CASSQDEGTGELFF; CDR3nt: TGCGCCAGCAGCCAAGACGAGGGAACCGGGGAGCTGTTTTTT
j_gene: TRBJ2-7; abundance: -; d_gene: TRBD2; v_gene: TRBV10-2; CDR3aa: CAISDATSGPSYEQYF; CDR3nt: TGTGCCATCAGTGATGCGACTAGCGGGCCGTCCTACGAGCAGTACTTC
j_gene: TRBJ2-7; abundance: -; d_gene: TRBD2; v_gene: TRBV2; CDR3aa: CASSEASSGTHSEQYF; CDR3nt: TGTGCCAGCAGTGAAGCATCTAGCGGGACCCACTCCGAGCAGTACTTC
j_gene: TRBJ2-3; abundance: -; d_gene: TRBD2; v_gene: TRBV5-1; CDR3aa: CASSYASGGALDTQYF; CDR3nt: TGCGCCAGCAGCTACGCTAGCGGGGGGGCGTTGGATACGCAGTATTTT
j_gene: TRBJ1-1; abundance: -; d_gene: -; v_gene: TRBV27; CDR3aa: CASSARGRMNTEAFF; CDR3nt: TGTGCCAGCAGTGCTCGGGGGCGCATGAACACTGAAGCTTTCTTT
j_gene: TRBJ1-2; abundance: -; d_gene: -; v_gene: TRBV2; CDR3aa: CASSGPYGYTF; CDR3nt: TGTGCCAGCAGCGGCCCCTATGGCTACACCTTC
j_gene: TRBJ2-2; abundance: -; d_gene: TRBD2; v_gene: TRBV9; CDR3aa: CASSVLGSGEPNTGELFF; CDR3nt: TGTGCCAGCAGCGTACTGGGGAGCGGGGAGCCGAACACCGGGGAGCTGTTTTTT
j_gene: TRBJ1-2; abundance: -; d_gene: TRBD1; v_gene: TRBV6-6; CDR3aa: CASSARQGAGGGYTF; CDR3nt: TGTGCCAGCAGTGCCCGACAGGGGGCGGGAGGGGGCTACACCTTC
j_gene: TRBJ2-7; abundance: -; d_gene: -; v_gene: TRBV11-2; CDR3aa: CASSLAQPYEQYF; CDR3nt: TGTGCCAGCAGCTTGGCCCAACCCTACGAGCAGTACTTC
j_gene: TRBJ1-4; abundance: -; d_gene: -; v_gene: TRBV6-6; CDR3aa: CASTKATNEKLFF; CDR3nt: TGTGCCAGTACAAAAGCAACTAATGAAAAACTGTTTTTT
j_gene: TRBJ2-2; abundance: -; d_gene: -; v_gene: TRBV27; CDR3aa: CASSLSAGAGELFF; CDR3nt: TGTGCCAGCAGTTTATCGGCAGGGGCCGGGGAGCTGTTTTTT
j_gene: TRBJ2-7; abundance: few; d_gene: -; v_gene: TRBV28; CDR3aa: CASSDEWAEQYF; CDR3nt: TGTGCCAGCAGTGACGAGTGGGCAGAGCAGTACTTC
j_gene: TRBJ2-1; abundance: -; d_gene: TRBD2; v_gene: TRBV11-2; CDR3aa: CASSLVSGLAGGPEQFF; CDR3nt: TGTGCCAGCAGCTTAGTTTCGGGACTAGCGGGAGGGCCCGAGCAGTTCTTC
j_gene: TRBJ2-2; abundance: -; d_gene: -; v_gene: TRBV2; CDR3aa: CASKAGAGAGTGELFF; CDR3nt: TGTGCCAGTAAGGCAGGGGCGGGGGCCGGAACCGGGGAGCTGTTTTTT
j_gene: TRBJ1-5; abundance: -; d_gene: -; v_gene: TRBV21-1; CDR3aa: CASSKGQGPCAQPQHF; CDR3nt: TGTGCCAGCAGCAAAGGTCAGGGGCCATGCGCTCAGCCCCAGCATTTT
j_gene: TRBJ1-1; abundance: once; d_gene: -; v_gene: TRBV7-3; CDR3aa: CASSSRPNTEAFF; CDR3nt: TGTGCCAGCAGCTCTCGGCCAAACACTGAAGCTTTCTTT
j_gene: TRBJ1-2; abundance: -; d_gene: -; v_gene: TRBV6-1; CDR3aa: CASSYTGSYGYTF; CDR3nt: TGTGCCAGCAGTTATACAGGAAGCTATGGCTACACCTTC
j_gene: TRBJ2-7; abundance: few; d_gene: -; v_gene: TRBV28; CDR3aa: CASSSDSFYEQYF; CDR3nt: TGTGCCAGCAGTTCCGACAGCTTTTACGAGCAGTACTTC
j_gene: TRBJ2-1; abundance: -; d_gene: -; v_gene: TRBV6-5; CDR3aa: CASSSPSSYNEQFF; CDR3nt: TGTGCCAGCAGTTCCCCAAGCTCCTACAATGAGCAGTTCTTC
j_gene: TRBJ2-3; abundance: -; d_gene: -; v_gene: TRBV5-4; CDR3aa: CASSSLDTQYF; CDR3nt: TGTGCCAGCAGCTCCCTAGATACGCAGTATTTT
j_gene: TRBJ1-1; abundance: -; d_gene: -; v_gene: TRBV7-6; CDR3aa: CASSEKNTEAFF; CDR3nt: TGTGCCAGCAGCGAAAAGAACACTGAAGCTTTCTTT
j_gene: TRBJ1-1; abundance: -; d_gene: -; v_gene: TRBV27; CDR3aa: CASSLSSRGGTEAFF; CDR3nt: TGTGCCAGCAGTTTATCTTCCCGGGGTGGCACTGAAGCTTTCTTT
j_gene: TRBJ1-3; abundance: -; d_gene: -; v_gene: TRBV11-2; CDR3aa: CASSLDGYSGNTIYF; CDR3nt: TGTGCCAGCAGCTTAGACGGTTACTCTGGAAACACCATATATTTT
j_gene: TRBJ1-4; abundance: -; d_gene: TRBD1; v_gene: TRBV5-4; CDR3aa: CASSLARTGENEKLFF; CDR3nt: TGTGCCAGCAGCTTGGCAAGGACAGGGGAGAATGAAAAACTGTTTTTT
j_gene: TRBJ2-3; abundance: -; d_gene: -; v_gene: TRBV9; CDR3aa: CASSVDLPDTQYF; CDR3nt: TGTGCCAGCAGCGTAGATCTTCCAGATACGCAGTATTTT
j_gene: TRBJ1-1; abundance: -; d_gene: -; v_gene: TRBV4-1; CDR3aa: CASSQMMGGFNTEAFF; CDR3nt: TGCGCCAGCAGCCAAATGATGGGGGGCTTTAACACTGAAGCTTTCTTT
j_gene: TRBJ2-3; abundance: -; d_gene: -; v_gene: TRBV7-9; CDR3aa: CASSLRTPSTDTQYF; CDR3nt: TGTGCCAGCAGCTTACGGACACCCTCCACAGATACGCAGTATTTT
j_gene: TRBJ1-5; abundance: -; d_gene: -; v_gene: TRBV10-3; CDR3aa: CAISDHDQPQHF; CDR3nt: TGTGCCATCAGTGATCACGACCAGCCCCAGCATTTT
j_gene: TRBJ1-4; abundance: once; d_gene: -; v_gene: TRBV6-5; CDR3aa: CASSYSMWTNEKLFF; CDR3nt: TGTGCCAGCAGTTATTCGATGTGGACTAATGAAAAACTGTTTTTT
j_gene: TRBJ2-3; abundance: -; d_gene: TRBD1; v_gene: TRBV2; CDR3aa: CASSSRGDTQYF; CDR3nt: TGTGCCAGCAGTTCCAGGGGGGATACGCAGTATTTT
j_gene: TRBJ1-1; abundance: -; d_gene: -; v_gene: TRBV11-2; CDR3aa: CASSLGVEKRNTEAFF; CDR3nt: TGTGCCAGCAGCTTAGGGGTGGAGAAAAGGAACACTGAAGCTTTCTTT